A single T cell receptor (beta chain) is shown here with its context. Its target is unknown. This sample stems from a study of radiation and T cells in renal cell carcinoma. Time point specified: baseline pretreatment blood. Described treatment: 15 Gy SBRT to primary tumor, nephrectomy 4 weeks later. Clear cell pathology was present in this patient's renal cell carcinoma. Trimming took 5 bases from V and 7 from J, leaving 14 bases between them. From germline, CDR1 is SEHNR and CDR2 FQNEAQ (reference sequence). The CDR3 spans 13 residues. Whole-study findings and limits: No pretreatment tumor biopsies were available for baseline clonotypes. In blood, top tumor clones expanded by 2 weeks, shrinking by 4.

Clones were read by immunoSEQ multiplex PCR, and TCRdb kept only the in-frame ones, dropping some. The data hold approximately 51,000 clones, with 75% to 85% observed a single time. The receptor's source is a woman between 70 and 85 years old with renal cell carcinoma. The gene calls are TRBV7-9 and TRBJ1-2; D is uncertain. This specimen consisted of blood, obtained from a patient whose treatment included radiotherapy and nephrectomy. As DNA, the CDR3 is TGTGCCAGCAGCCCTGACGCGGCCCGTGGCTACACCTTC. Residues: CASSPDAARGYTF.